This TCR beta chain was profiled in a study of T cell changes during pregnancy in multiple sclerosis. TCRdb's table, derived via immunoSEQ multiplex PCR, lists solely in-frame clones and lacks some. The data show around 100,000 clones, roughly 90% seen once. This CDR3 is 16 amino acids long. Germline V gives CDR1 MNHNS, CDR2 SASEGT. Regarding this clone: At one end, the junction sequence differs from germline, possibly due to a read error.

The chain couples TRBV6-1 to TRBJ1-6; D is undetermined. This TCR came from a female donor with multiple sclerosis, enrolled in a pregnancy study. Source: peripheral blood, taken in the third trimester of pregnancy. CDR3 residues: CASSEEAAPGRSPFHF. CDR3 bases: TGTGCCAGCAGTGAAGAGGCGGCCCCGGGGAGATCACCCTTCCACTTT.